This is a list of T cell receptor beta chains from one sample in a study of blood T cell repertoires in COVID-19. Assay: immunoSEQ multiplex PCR; the TCRdb copy retains only in-frame clones and omits some. The sample carries roughly 28,000 clones, 80% to 90% recorded once. What was sequenced was peripheral blood. The receptors shown here come from a human donor with acute or convalescent COVID-19. The donor label of this sample is uncertain. Each CDR3 is given with its conserved first and last residue. The D gene is left open where the match is weak. The size of a clone is reported for some rows only, either as once, few or many, or as a class for expanded clones.

CDR3 protein: CASRPDRGNQPQHF; CDR3 DNA: TGTGCCAGTAGACCCGACAGGGGCAATCAGCCCCAGCATTTT; J gene: TRBJ1-5; V gene: TRBV19; clone size: NA; D gene: TRBD1
CDR3 protein: CASSRTSVETQYF; CDR3 DNA: TGTGCCAGCAGCCGCACTAGCGTGGAGACCCAGTACTTC; J gene: TRBJ2-5; V gene: TRBV28; clone size: NA; D gene: TRBD2
CDR3 protein: CASRTTGDSPLHF; CDR3 DNA: TGTGCCAGCAGAACCACAGGGGATTCACCCCTCCACTTT; J gene: TRBJ1-6; V gene: TRBV25-1; clone size: once; D gene: TRBD1
CDR3 protein: CASRGTHAEAFF; CDR3 DNA: TGTGCCAGCCGAGGGACTCACGCTGAAGCTTTCTTT; J gene: TRBJ1-1; V gene: TRBV6-6; clone size: NA; D gene: NA
CDR3 protein: CASSWTSGGAGYNEQFF; CDR3 DNA: TGCGCCAGCAGCTGGACTAGCGGGGGGGCCGGGTACAATGAGCAGTTCTTC; J gene: TRBJ2-1; V gene: TRBV5-1; clone size: once; D gene: TRBD2
CDR3 protein: CASSSSTSGGPQYF; CDR3 DNA: TGTGCCAGCAGCTCATCGACTAGCGGGGGCCCTCAGTATTTT; J gene: TRBJ2-3; V gene: TRBV7-3; clone size: NA; D gene: TRBD2
CDR3 protein: CATSRVEGEPDTQYF; CDR3 DNA: TGTGCCACCAGCCGGGTAGAGGGGGAGCCAGATACGCAGTATTTT; J gene: TRBJ2-3; V gene: TRBV15; clone size: NA; D gene: NA
CDR3 protein: CASSLEGAETQYF; CDR3 DNA: TGCGCCAGCAGCTTGGAGGGGGCGGAGACCCAGTACTTC; J gene: TRBJ2-5; V gene: TRBV5-1; clone size: NA; D gene: TRBD1
CDR3 protein: CASREANSPLHF; CDR3 DNA: TGCGCCAGCCGGGAGGCAAATTCACCCCTCCACTTT; J gene: TRBJ1-6; V gene: TRBV10-2; clone size: NA; D gene: NA
CDR3 protein: CASRLAVYNEQFF; CDR3 DNA: TGTGCCAGCAGACTAGCGGTTTACAATGAGCAGTTCTTC; J gene: TRBJ2-1; V gene: TRBV27; clone size: NA; D gene: TRBD2
CDR3 protein: CASSPERGGTEAFF; CDR3 DNA: TGTGCCAGCTCACCGGAGAGAGGTGGCACTGAAGCTTTCTTT; J gene: TRBJ1-1; V gene: TRBV18; clone size: NA; D gene: NA
CDR3 protein: CAISEQDRGRVGEQFF; CDR3 DNA: TGTGCCATCAGTGAACAGGACAGGGGGCGCGTCGGGGAGCAGTTCTTC; J gene: TRBJ2-1; V gene: TRBV10-3; clone size: NA; D gene: TRBD1
CDR3 protein: CASSEASVGELFF; CDR3 DNA: TGTGCCAGCAGTGAAGCGTCGGTCGGGGAGCTGTTTTTT; J gene: TRBJ2-2; V gene: TRBV6-1; clone size: NA; D gene: NA
CDR3 protein: CASSQSFGTSGTDTQYF; CDR3 DNA: TGCGCCAGCAGCCAAAGCTTCGGGACTAGCGGCACAGATACGCAGTATTTT; J gene: TRBJ2-3; V gene: TRBV4-1; clone size: NA; D gene: TRBD2
CDR3 protein: CASSQGDRGGLNEKLFF; CDR3 DNA: TGTGCCAGCAGCCAAGGGGACAGGGGAGGGCTTAATGAAAAACTGTTTTTT; J gene: TRBJ1-4; V gene: TRBV4-2; clone size: once; D gene: TRBD1
CDR3 protein: CASSPLADTQYF; CDR3 DNA: TGTGCCAGCTCACCACTAGCAGATACGCAGTATTTT; J gene: TRBJ2-3; V gene: TRBV18; clone size: NA; D gene: NA
CDR3 protein: CASRKGGRETQYF; CDR3 DNA: TGTGCCAGCAGAAAGGGGGGGAGGGAGACCCAGTACTTC; J gene: TRBJ2-5; V gene: TRBV28; clone size: NA; D gene: NA
CDR3 protein: CASSPGTGNTEAFF; CDR3 DNA: TGTGCCAGTAGTCCGGGGACAGGGAATACTGAAGCTTTCTTT; J gene: TRBJ1-1; V gene: TRBV19; clone size: NA; D gene: TRBD1
CDR3 protein: CASSQGDRFKYEQYF; CDR3 DNA: TGCGCCAGCAGCCAAGGAGACAGGTTCAAATACGAGCAGTACTTC; J gene: TRBJ2-7; V gene: TRBV4-3; clone size: NA; D gene: NA
CDR3 protein: CASSPGGNSGANVLTF; CDR3 DNA: TGTGCCAGCAGCCCGGGGGGGAACTCTGGGGCCAACGTCCTGACTTTC; J gene: TRBJ2-6; V gene: TRBV5-4; clone size: NA; D gene: TRBD2
CDR3 protein: CATSDLGQGAAYNEQFF; CDR3 DNA: TGTGCCACCAGTGATTTGGGACAGGGGGCGGCCTACAATGAGCAGTTCTTC; J gene: TRBJ2-1; V gene: TRBV24-1; clone size: NA; D gene: TRBD1
CDR3 protein: CASSPPLGTGEETQYF; CDR3 DNA: TGTGCCAGCAGCCCTCCCCTCGGGACAGGGGAAGAGACCCAGTACTTC; J gene: TRBJ2-5; V gene: TRBV7-8; clone size: NA; D gene: TRBD1